A selection of T cell receptor beta chains follows, all from one sample in a study of brain T cells in children with intractable seizures. Clones were sequenced by immunoSEQ multiplex PCR, and TCRdb holds only the in-frame ones, with some missing. The table lists over 7,000 clones, less than 70% of them singletons. The material sequenced was resected brain tissue, taken at surgery. The receptors shown here come from a girl aged 2-10 years with tuberous sclerosis and intractable seizures. Each CDR3 is given with its conserved first and last residue. A D gene is named only where the DNA matches it firmly. Size is omitted from some rows. Given values are once, few, many or a class for expanded clones.

j_gene	abundance	v_gene	d_gene	CDR3nt	CDR3aa
TRBJ2-6	NA	TRBV6-5	NA	TGTGCCAGCAGCGGGGGATCTGGGGCCAACGTCCTGACTTTC	CASSGGSGANVLTF
TRBJ1-1	few	TRBV7-6	NA	TGTGCCAGCAGCTTAGTATCGGTCGGGTCCGGGGACACTGAAGCTTTCTTT	CASSLVSVGSGDTEAFF
TRBJ2-3	few	TRBV14	NA	TGTGCCAGCAGCTTTCGGTGGGGTGATGGCACAGATACGCAGTATTTT	CASSFRWGDGTDTQYF
TRBJ2-3	NA	TRBV24-1	TRBD2	TGTGCCACCAGTGATACCCAAGCGGGGGCCTCCACAGATACGCAGTATTTT	CATSDTQAGASTDTQYF
TRBJ1-2	NA	TRBV18	TRBD1	TGTGCCAGCTCACCCGGGACAGGGGCCAACTATGGCTACACCTTC	CASSPGTGANYGYTF
TRBJ2-5	NA	TRBV2	NA	TGTGCCAGCAGTGAGGTGGACACCGGGGGAGAGACCCAGTACTTC	CASSEVDTGGETQYF
TRBJ1-2	NA	TRBV30	TRBD1	TGTGCCTGCCAACGGGACAGGCGGTATGGCTACACCTTC	CACQRDRRYGYTF
TRBJ1-3	NA	TRBV3-1/TRBV3-2	NA	TGTGCCAGCAGCCAACGACAGGTGAGCTCTGGAAACACCATATATTTT	CASSQRQVSSGNTIYF
TRBJ2-7	few	TRBV5-5	NA	TGTGCCAGCAGCAAATTTGACAGTACCTCCTACGAGCAGTACTTC	CASSKFDSTSYEQYF
TRBJ2-7	NA	TRBV10-3	NA	TGTGCCATCATGCGGGGTACCTACGAGCAGTACTTC	CAIMRGTYEQYF
TRBJ1-1	NA	TRBV10-3	TRBD1	TGTGCCATCAGAGGGGGCTTCATGAACACTGAAGCTTTCTTT	CAIRGGFMNTEAFF
TRBJ2-2	NA	TRBV6-5	NA	TGTGCCAGCAGGGACGGAGGAGCCGGGGAGCTGTTTTTT	CASRDGGAGELFF
TRBJ1-1	NA	TRBV27	NA	TGTGCCAGCAGTTTACAGGGAGGGAACACTGAAGCTTTCTTT	CASSLQGGNTEAFF
TRBJ1-6	NA	TRBV21-1	NA	TGTGCCAGCAGCAAAGAAGGGACAGGGGGCGCCTATAATTCACCCCTCCACTTT	CASSKEGTGGAYNSPLHF
TRBJ2-1	NA	TRBV7-9	TRBD2	TGTGCCAGCAGCTTTGTGCCGGGACTAGCGGGGACAGAGCAGTTCTTC	CASSFVPGLAGTEQFF
TRBJ1-1	NA	TRBV12-5	NA	TGTGCTAGTGGTTTGGAAAATCTGGGCACTGAAGCTTTCTTT	CASGLENLGTEAFF
TRBJ2-5	NA	TRBV12-3/TRBV12-4	NA	TGTGCCAGCAGTTTATCTCCTACGGAGACCCAGTACTTC	CASSLSPTETQYF
TRBJ2-7	few	TRBV27	NA	TGTGCCAGCAGCGGACTCGAGGGGCGTTTCTCCTACGAGCAGTACTTC	CASSGLEGRFSYEQYF
TRBJ2-1	NA	TRBV12-3/TRBV12-4	NA	TGTGCGGGGGGAAGTAGCTCCTACAATGAGCAGTTCTTC	CAGGSSSYNEQFF
TRBJ1-2	NA	TRBV3-1/TRBV3-2	NA	TGTGCCAGCAGCCCAGAAGGGAACTATGGCTACACCTTC	CASSPEGNYGYTF
TRBJ2-5	NA	TRBV7-2	TRBD2	TGTGCCAGCAGCTTGTACGGGGGGGCCGTTGAGACCCAGTACTTC	CASSLYGGAVETQYF
TRBJ2-1	NA	TRBV6-2/TRBV6-3	TRBD1	TGTGCCAGCAGTTACTCGAGGGCGGACAGGGGTAATGAGCAGTTCTTC	CASSYSRADRGNEQFF
TRBJ2-1	few	TRBV7-2	TRBD2	TGTGCCAGCAGTTCCGGACTAGCGGGGGGGTACAATGAGCAGTTCTTC	CASSSGLAGGYNEQFF
TRBJ1-6	few	TRBV5-1	NA	TGCGCCAGCAGCTTCCAAGGGGCGGCTTCACCCCTCCACTTT	CASSFQGAASPLHF
TRBJ1-1	NA	TRBV3-1/TRBV3-2	TRBD1	TGTGCCAGCAGCCAACCGGGACAGGGGGCGGCTTTCTTT	CASSQPGQGAAFF
TRBJ2-2	few	TRBV18	NA	TGTGCCAGCTCACCCCGGGCAGGGGTGGACACCGGGGAGCTGTTTTTT	CASSPRAGVDTGELFF
TRBJ1-5	large	TRBV30	TRBD1	TGTGCCTGGAGTGTCCAGGGGGGGTGGCAGCCCCAGCATTTT	CAWSVQGGWQPQHF
TRBJ2-1	NA	TRBV19	NA	TGTGCCAGTAGTATCCCTCTCAATGAGCAGTTCTTC	CASSIPLNEQFF
TRBJ1-2	NA	TRBV27	TRBD1	TGTGCCAGCAGTTTCGGACAGGGTGGTCGCCATGGCTACACCTTC	CASSFGQGGRHGYTF
TRBJ2-6	NA	TRBV11-2	TRBD1	TGTGCCAGCAGACGCCCCGACAGGGGAGCTGGGGCCAACGTCCTGACTTTC	CASRRPDRGAGANVLTF
TRBJ1-5	few	TRBV6-5	NA	TGTGCCAGCAGTAAGTGGGACGGCAATCAGCCCCAGCATTTT	CASSKWDGNQPQHF
TRBJ1-1	NA	TRBV29-1	NA	TGCAGCGGAACGTCAGGGAACACTGAAGCTTTCTTT	CSGTSGNTEAFF
TRBJ1-5	NA	TRBV7-7	TRBD1	TGTGCCAGCAGCTTAATGACAGGGGGCTGGAGTCAGCCCCAGCATTTT	CASSLMTGGWSQPQHF
TRBJ2-3	NA	TRBV11-3	TRBD1	TGTGCCAGCAGCCCCGGACAGGGAGAAGGAACAGATACGCAGTATTTT	CASSPGQGEGTDTQYF
TRBJ2-5	NA	TRBV12-3/TRBV12-4	NA	TGTGCCAGCAGCATGCAGGGGAGGGAGACCCAGTACTTC	CASSMQGRETQYF
TRBJ1-2	NA	TRBV6-1	NA	TGTGCCAGCAGTGAAAACCACGGAGGGTATGGCTACACCTTC	CASSENHGGYGYTF
TRBJ1-5	NA	TRBV12-3/TRBV12-4	NA	TGTGCCAGCAGTGTGGGACGGGGCCAGCCCCAGCATTTT	CASSVGRGQPQHF
TRBJ1-6	NA	TRBV27	NA	TGTGCCAGCAGTGAGGCGGGACAAACTTCACCCCTCCACTTT	CASSEAGQTSPLHF
TRBJ1-5	NA	TRBV6-7	TRBD1	TGTGCCAGCAGTTACTCGATCGGGACAGTACAATTTCCCCTTGGTAATCAGCCCCAGCATTTT	CASSYSIGTVQFPLGNQPQHF
TRBJ2-2	few	TRBV5-1	NA	TGCGCCAGCAGCGAGGGCCCGAACACCGGGGAGCTGTTTTTT	CASSEGPNTGELFF
TRBJ2-5	hyperexpanded	TRBV2	NA	TGTGCCAGCAGTCTACGACGGGGAATGGGGGAGACCCAGTACTTC	CASSLRRGMGETQYF
TRBJ1-1	NA	TRBV29-1	NA	TGCAGCGTTGGTAAGCCCGGGACCAGAGGCACTGAAGCTTTCTTT	CSVGKPGTRGTEAFF
TRBJ1-5	NA	TRBV6-5	TRBD1	TGTGCCAGCAGGACGACAGGGGATAGCAATCAGCCCCAGCATTTT	CASRTTGDSNQPQHF
TRBJ1-1	NA	TRBV6-5	NA	TGTGCCAGCAGTTACTCCGGACAGACGAACACTGAAGCTTTCTTT	CASSYSGQTNTEAFF
TRBJ2-1	NA	TRBV11-2	TRBD1	TGTGCCAGCAGCCGACGGACAGGGGACATGGACGAGCAGTTCTTC	CASSRRTGDMDEQFF
TRBJ2-1	NA	TRBV5-1	TRBD2	TGCGCCAGCAGCTTGGGTAGCGGGGCCAATGAGCAGTTCTTC	CASSLGSGANEQFF
TRBJ1-2	few	TRBV6-5	NA	TGTGCCAGCAGTACGGGACGTAATAACTATGGCTACACCTTC	CASSTGRNNYGYTF
TRBJ1-5	NA	TRBV19	TRBD1	TGTGCCAGTAGACAAGACAGGGCGAGCAATCAGCCCCAGCATTTT	CASRQDRASNQPQHF
TRBJ2-7	NA	TRBV5-4	NA	TGTGCCAGCAGCGGGCCAGGGGCCTACGAGCAGTACTTC	CASSGPGAYEQYF
TRBJ2-2	NA	TRBV10-3	NA	TGTGCCATCAGTGATGCCCCCGTTCTAGCTGGGACCGGGGAGCTGTTTTTT	CAISDAPVLAGTGELFF
TRBJ2-1	once	TRBV29-1	NA	TGCAGCGTTGAAGTTGGGGGCCCCCTGTTCTTC	CSVEVGGPLFF
TRBJ1-4	NA	TRBV5-6	NA	TGTGCCAGCAGCTTGGCAAGGGGGGAGATCGGAAAACTGTTTTTT	CASSLARGEIGKLFF
TRBJ2-3	NA	TRBV19	TRBD2	TGTGCCAGTAGCGAAGCGGGGACTAGCACAGATACGCAGTATTTT	CASSEAGTSTDTQYF
TRBJ2-7	NA	TRBV28	NA	TGTGCCAGCAGTGGGGGGGGATCGGGACAATTCTACGAGCAGTACTTC	CASSGGGSGQFYEQYF
TRBJ1-1	few	TRBV6-2/TRBV6-3	NA	TGTGCCAGCAGTAAAGGCCGCAGGGGAAACACTGAAGCTTTCTTT	CASSKGRRGNTEAFF
TRBJ1-5	few	TRBV6-1	NA	TGTGCCAGCAGTGACTTCGCAGAACGAGCACTGAATCAGCCCCAGCATTTT	CASSDFAERALNQPQHF
TRBJ2-4	few	TRBV5-8	TRBD1	TGTGCCAGCACCCGACAGGGGCATGGAAACATTCAGTACTTC	CASTRQGHGNIQYF
TRBJ2-1	NA	TRBV9	TRBD1	TGTGCCAGCAGCGTAGAGGTGACAGGGGATGAGCAGTTCTTC	CASSVEVTGDEQFF
TRBJ2-7	NA	TRBV9	TRBD2	TGTGCCAGCAGCGTAGAGATGACTAGCCTACTGGGGGGGTACGAGCAGTACTTC	CASSVEMTSLLGGYEQYF